The following is a T cell receptor beta chain sequence with its context. The target antigen is unknown. The record originates from a study of cytomegalovirus exposure and HLA in healthy donors. Findings and caveats of the study: Specificity for CMV antigens was confirmed in vitro for a few of the CMV-associated chains. The tendency of first-cohort TCR clusters to co-occur in the 120 or so validation repertoires emerged from a later analysis.

The repertoire was sequenced with immunoSEQ multiplex PCR; TCRdb's copy has only in-frame clones and lacks some. The sample consists of 45,000 to 70,000 clones, roughly 90% of them appearing once. V was cut by 5 bases and J by 13 bases, with 27 bases left in between. The germline V gene has CDR1 SEHNR and CDR2 FQNEAQ (reference sequence). CDR3 length equals 16 residues. This TCR was recovered from a man in his late teens or twenties in good health and CMV-seronegative. Sequencing was performed on PBMCs. The gene calls are TRBV7-9 and TRBJ2-1, with D possibly matching TRBD1 (6 bases). The CDR3 DNA sequence: TGTGCCAGCAGCCCCCTCCCGTCGGACAGCACCCCCTCCCAGTTCTTC. This codes for CASSPLPSDSTPSQFF. Together with reference TRBV7-9 and TRBJ2-1, the CDR3 gives the full variable domain: DTGVSQNPRHKITKRGQNVTFRCDPISEHNRLYWYRQTLGQGPEFLTYFQNEAQLEKSRLLSDRFSAERPKGSFSTLEIQRTEQGDSAMYLCASSPLPSDSTPSQFFGPGTRLTVL.